The rows below give T cell receptor beta chains drawn from one sample of a study of early T cells in non-severe SARS-CoV-2 infection. TCRdb re-analysed the 5' RACE reads in MiXCR, keeping a single row per CDR3 protein. The sample lists about 68,000 distinct CDR3 sequences, roughly an eighth occurring once. Sequenced: whole blood. These receptors all stem from an adult who was a healthcare worker with PCR-confirmed SARS-CoV-2 infection or an uninfected control (not recorded which). The conserved cysteine and the conserved F or W are not part of the CDR3 here.

length	V	J	CDR3
11	TRBV29-1	TRBJ1-1	SVVRSANTEAF
11	TRBV20-1	TRBJ1-1	SAVDRGNTEAF
13	TRBV4-3	TRBJ1-2	ASSPEGERGYGYT
15	TRBV7-7	TRBJ2-5	ASSPYFSLAGRETQY
12	TRBV11-2	TRBJ2-1	ASSLGPGYNEQF
10	TRBV20-1	TRBJ1-2	SASRILGSYT
13	TRBV4-3	TRBJ1-1	ASSQDRTPNTEAF
8	TRBV4-2	TRBJ2-3	ATGQDTQY
9	TRBV6-2/TRBV6-3	TRBJ2-6	ASTGANVLT
13	TRBV10-2	TRBJ1-6	ASSVGEANNSPLH
14	TRBV6-2/TRBV6-3	TRBJ2-3	ASSTSRLAGADTQY
12	TRBV3-1	TRBJ2-3	ASSAGHSTDTQY
11	TRBV7-9	TRBJ1-4	ASSGRLSEKLF
15	TRBV5-5	TRBJ2-7	ASSSGLPGTAAYEQY
10	TRBV3-1	TRBJ2-7	ASSQGLDEQY
11	TRBV7-9	TRBJ1-5	ASSGQGDQPQH
14	TRBV11-2	TRBJ2-7	ASSSSGASGSYEQY
11	TRBV4-1	TRBJ1-1	ASSRPENTEAF
13	TRBV7-8	TRBJ2-5	ASSLGRGKERTQY
10	TRBV29-1	TRBJ2-7	SVWGGSYEQY
15	TRBV6-6	TRBJ1-1	ASSPGGLGRGNTEAF
13	TRBV7-9	TRBJ1-3	ASSLDGGSGNTIY
11	TRBV27	TRBJ1-2	ASSSLSGRGYT
10	TRBV5-1	TRBJ2-3	ASSESLDTQY
10	TRBV2	TRBJ1-2	ASMSANYGYT
14	TRBV7-2	TRBJ2-1	ASSSQVWGAGNEQF
11	TRBV29-1	TRBJ1-2	SVVGTRPYGYT
14	TRBV12-3/TRBV12-4	TRBJ1-3	ASSTRGQNSGNTIY
12	TRBV29-1	TRBJ2-2	SVGVGVGTGELF